The next 8 T cell receptor beta chains were all read from a single sample in a study of beta chain features in type 1 diabetes. What these receptors recognize is not known. Study results and limitations: Type 1 diabetes patients had moderately but significantly shorter TCRB CDR3s in all four CD4+ subsets.

The study reverse transcribed the entire isolated RNA, so it sequenced expressed TCRB transcripts. Measured with immunoSEQ multiplex PCR; TCRdb has only the in-frame clones, and not every one. Found here are a few hundred thousand clones, roughly 13% of them singletons; the top ten hold 0.019%. What was sequenced was naive CD4+ T cells from blood. Receptors were obtained from a man younger than 45 with type 1 diabetes.

This CDR3 reads CASRRKDLERNTEAFF. For the CDR3, the DNA is TGTGCCAGCCGAAGGAAGGATTTGGAGAGGAACACTGAAGCTTTCTTT. V and J are TRBV6-4 and TRBJ1-1; no reliable D call. CDR1 MRHNA and CDR2 SNTAGT come from the germline V gene. V lost 8 bases and J 1 base, leaving 20 bases between the germline ends. The CDR3 spans 16 residues.

There are a few counts of this clone. The chain uses TRBV5-1 and TRBJ2-1, with D perhaps TRBD2 (5 bases). V lost 2 bases, J lost 2 bases, and 8 bases lay in between. The CDR3 spans 14 residues. In germline, CDR1 is SGHRS, CDR2 YFSETQ. CDR3 sequence reads: CASSFSEAYNEQFF. The CDR3 DNA is TGCGCCAGCAGCTTTTCGGAGGCCTACAATGAGCAGTTCTTC.

This chain uses TRBV27 with TRBJ1-5, with D perhaps matching TRBD1 (5 bases). V lost 5 bases and J lost 2, with 10 bases in between. The CDR3 length is 14 residues. Germline V gives CDR1 MNHEY, CDR2 SMNVEV (reference sequence). This chain's CDR3 is CASSLGGGNQPQHF. The CDR3 bases are TGTGCCAGCAGTCTAGGAGGGGGCAATCAGCCCCAGCATTTT.

The gene calls are TRBV9 and TRBJ1-4; D unresolved. Trimming took 0 bases from V and 5 from J, leaving 8 bases between them. Germline-derived CDR1 and CDR2 are SGDLS and YYNGEE. The CDR3 runs to 14 residues. The CDR3 region has the DNA TGTGCCAGCAGCGTAGATCCGCGGAATGAAAAACTGTTTTTT. Its protein is CASSVDPRNEKLFF.

This clone was counted only a few times. The DNA for the CDR3 is TGTGCCAGCAGTGAGGACAGAGGGGCCTATGGCTACACCTTC. This sequence encodes CASSEDRGAYGYTF. This chain links TRBV2 with TRBJ1-2; TRBD1 is a possible D gene (6 bases). This CDR3 contains 14 residues. CDR1 is SNHLY and CDR2 is FYNNEI in the germline V gene. V was trimmed by 3 bases and J by 4 bases, leaving 12 bases between them. The whole variable domain, filled in from reference TRBV2 and TRBJ1-2, reads EPEVTQTPSHQVTQMGQEVILRCVPISNHLYFYWYRQILGQKVEFLVSFYNNEISEKSEIFDDQFSVERPDGSNFTLKIRSTKLEDSAMYFCASSEDRGAYGYTFGSGTRLTVV.

This clone was seen a single time. V and J are TRBV29-1 and TRBJ1-2; D not certain. The length of the CDR3 is 12 residues. In germline, CDR1 is SQVTM, CDR2 ANQGSEA. Trimming pared 0 bases from V and 8 bases from J, leaving 10 bases between. DNA for the CDR3: TGCAGCGTTGAAGATGGGAGAAGAGGCTACACCTTC. Residues: CSVEDGRRGYTF.

This clone was detected only a few times. This chain links TRBV27 with TRBJ1-5; maybe TRBD1 (5 bases). V lost 4 bases and J lost 5, with 9 bases in between. The CDR3 spans 13 residues. Germline-derived CDR1 and CDR2 are MNHEY and SMNVEV (reference sequence). CDR3 in amino acids: CASSSQGDQPQHF. As DNA, the CDR3 is TGTGCCAGCAGTTCTCAAGGGGATCAGCCCCAGCATTTT.

This clone turned up a few times. The chain has TRBV6-1 and TRBJ2-7, with 11 bases lining up with TRBD2. V shed 7 bases and J 2 bases; nucleotides not matched to a gene: 7. Germline CDR1 reads MNHNS; CDR2 reads SASEGT. The CDR3 spans 15 residues. CDR3 amino acids: CASIRSGLAAYEQYF. CDR3 DNA sequence: TGTGCCAGCATTCGGTCGGGACTAGCGGCCTACGAGCAGTACTTC.